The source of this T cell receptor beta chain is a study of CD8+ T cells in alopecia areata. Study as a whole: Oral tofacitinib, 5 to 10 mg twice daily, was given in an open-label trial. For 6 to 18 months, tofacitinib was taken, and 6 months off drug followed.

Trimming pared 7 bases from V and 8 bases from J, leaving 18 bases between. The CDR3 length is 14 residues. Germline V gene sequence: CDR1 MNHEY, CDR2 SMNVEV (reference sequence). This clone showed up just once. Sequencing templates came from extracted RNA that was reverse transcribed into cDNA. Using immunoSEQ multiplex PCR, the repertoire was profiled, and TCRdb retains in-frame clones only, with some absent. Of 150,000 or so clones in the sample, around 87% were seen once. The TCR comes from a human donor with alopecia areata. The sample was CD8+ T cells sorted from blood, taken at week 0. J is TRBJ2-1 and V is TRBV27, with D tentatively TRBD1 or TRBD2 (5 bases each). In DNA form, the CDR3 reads TGTGCCAGCACCCTAATTGGGGGTGGGGATGAGCAGTTCTTC. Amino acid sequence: CASTLIGGGDEQFF.